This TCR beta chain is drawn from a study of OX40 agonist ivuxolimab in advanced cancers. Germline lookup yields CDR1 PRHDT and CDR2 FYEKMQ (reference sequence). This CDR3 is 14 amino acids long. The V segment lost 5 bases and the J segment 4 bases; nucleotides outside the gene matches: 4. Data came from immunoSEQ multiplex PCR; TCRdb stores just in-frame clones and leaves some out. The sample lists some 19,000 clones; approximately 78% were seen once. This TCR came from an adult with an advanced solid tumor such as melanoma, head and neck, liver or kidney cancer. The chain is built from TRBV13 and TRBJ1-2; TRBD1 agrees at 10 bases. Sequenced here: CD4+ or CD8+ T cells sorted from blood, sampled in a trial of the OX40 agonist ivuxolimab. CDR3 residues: CASSMGTGVYGYTF. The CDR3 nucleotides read TGTGCCAGCAGCATGGGGACAGGGGTCTATGGCTACACCTTC.